A single sample gave rise to the 4 T cell receptor beta chains below, sequenced in a study of blood T cell repertoires in COVID-19. Data came from immunoSEQ multiplex PCR; TCRdb stores just in-frame clones and leaves some out. The sample has 100,000 to 150,000 clones; roughly 74% are singletons. The material sequenced was peripheral blood. The receptor source for this set is a man between 60 and 70 years old with acute or convalescent COVID-19.

This chain links TRBV20-1 with TRBJ2-1; 10 nucleotides align to TRBD2. The germline V gene has CDR1 DFQATT and CDR2 SNEGSKA (reference sequence). With 3 bases clipped from V and 7 bases from J, the junction kept 6 bases outside the gene matches. The CDR3 is made up of 14 amino acids. In DNA, the CDR3 is TGCAGTGCTAGTGGCCTAGCGGGGGTAAATGAGCAGTTCTTC. As protein: CSASGLAGVNEQFF.

The genes are TRBV19 and TRBJ2-2; 16 bases fit TRBD2. CDR3 size: 18 residues. Trimming removed 5 bases from V and 4 bases from J; junction bases left unmatched: 7. Per germline, CDR1 LNHDA and CDR2 SQIVND (reference sequence). This CDR3 reads CASSFGTSGRDGTGELFF. The CDR3 DNA reads as TGTGCCAGTAGTTTCGGGACTAGCGGGAGGGATGGCACCGGGGAGCTGTTTTTT.

The rearrangement uses TRBV29-1 and TRBJ1-2; unclear D gene. This CDR3 is 12 amino acids long. The germline V gene encodes CDR1 SQVTM and CDR2 ANQGSEA. Trimming removed 3 bases from V and 2 bases from J, with 7 bases in between. CDR3 loop: CSVEHQNYGYTF. The CDR3 DNA follows: TGCAGCGTTGAGCACCAGAACTATGGCTACACCTTC.

The chain has TRBV5-1 and TRBJ1-5; TRBD1 matches 9 bases. CDR3 length: 15 amino acids. V lost 4 bases and J lost 2; bases outside the gene matches: 4. Looked up from germline, CDR1 is SGHRS and CDR2 is YFSETQ. The CDR3 sequence: CASSPQGAGNQPQHF. The CDR3 nucleotides are TGCGCCAGCAGCCCACAGGGGGCCGGCAATCAGCCCCAGCATTTT.